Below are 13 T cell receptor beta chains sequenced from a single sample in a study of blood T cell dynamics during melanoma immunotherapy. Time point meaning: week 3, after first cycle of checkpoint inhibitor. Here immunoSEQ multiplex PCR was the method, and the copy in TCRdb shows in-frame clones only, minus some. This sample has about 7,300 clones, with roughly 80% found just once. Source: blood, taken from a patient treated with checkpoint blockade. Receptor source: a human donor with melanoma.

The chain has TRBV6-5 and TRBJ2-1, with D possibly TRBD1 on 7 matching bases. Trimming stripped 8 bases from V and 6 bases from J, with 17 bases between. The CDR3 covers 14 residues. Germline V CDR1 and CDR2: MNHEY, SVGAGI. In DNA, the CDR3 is TGTGCCAGCTCCCAGGGGGGCTCTCTCAATGAGCAGTTCTTC. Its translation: CASSQGGSLNEQFF.

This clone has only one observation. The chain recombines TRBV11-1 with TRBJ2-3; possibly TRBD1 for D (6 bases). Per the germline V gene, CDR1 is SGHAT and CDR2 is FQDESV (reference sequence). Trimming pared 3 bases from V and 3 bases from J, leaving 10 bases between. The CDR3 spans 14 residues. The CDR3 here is CASSFRTATDTQYF. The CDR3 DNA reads TGTGCCAGCAGCTTCAGGACAGCTACAGATACGCAGTATTTT.

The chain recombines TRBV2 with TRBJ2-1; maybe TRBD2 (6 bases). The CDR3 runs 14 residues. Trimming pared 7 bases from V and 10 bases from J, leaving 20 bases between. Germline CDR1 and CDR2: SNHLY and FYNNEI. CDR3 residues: CASIGPVGAGEQFF. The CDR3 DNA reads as TGTGCCAGCATCGGACCGGTGGGTGCGGGGGAGCAGTTCTTC.

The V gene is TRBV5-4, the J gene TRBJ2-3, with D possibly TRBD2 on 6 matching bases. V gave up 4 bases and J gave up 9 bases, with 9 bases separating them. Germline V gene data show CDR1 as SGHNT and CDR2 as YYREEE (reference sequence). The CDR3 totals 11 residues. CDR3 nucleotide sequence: TGTGCCAGCAGCCGACTAGTAACGCAGTATTTT. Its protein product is CASSRLVTQYF.

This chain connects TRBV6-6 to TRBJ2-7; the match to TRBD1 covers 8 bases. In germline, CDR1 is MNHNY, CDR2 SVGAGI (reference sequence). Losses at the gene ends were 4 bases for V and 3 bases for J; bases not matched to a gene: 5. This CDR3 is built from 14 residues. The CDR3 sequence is CASSLGQGFYEQYF. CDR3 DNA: TGTGCCAGCAGTTTAGGACAGGGATTCTACGAGCAGTACTTC.

CDR3 bases: TGTGCCAGCAGCCAGGACAGGGGCTATGGCTACACCTTC. Residues: CASSQDRGYGYTF. The rearrangement links TRBV14 to TRBJ1-2, with 9 bases fitting TRBD1. The CDR3 covers 13 residues. Germline CDR1 reads SGHDN; CDR2 reads FVKESK. V gave up 3 bases and J gave up 4 bases; unmatched junction bases: 0.

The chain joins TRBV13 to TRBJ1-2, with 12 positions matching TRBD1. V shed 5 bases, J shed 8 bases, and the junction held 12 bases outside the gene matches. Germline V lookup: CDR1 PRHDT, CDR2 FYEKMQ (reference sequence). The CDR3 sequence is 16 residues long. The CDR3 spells CASSLRDRGLFGGYTF. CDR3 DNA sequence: TGTGCCAGCAGCCTCCGGGACAGGGGGCTTTTTGGCGGCTACACCTTC.

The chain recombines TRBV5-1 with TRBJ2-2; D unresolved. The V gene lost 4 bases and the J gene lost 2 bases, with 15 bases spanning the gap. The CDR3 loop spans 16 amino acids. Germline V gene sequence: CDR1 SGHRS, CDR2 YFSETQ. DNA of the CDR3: TGCGCCAGCAGCCCGCACACAATGGAAAACACCGGGGAGCTGTTTTTT. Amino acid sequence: CASSPHTMENTGELFF. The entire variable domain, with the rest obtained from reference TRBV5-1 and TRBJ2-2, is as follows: KAGVTQTPRYLIKTRGQQVTLSCSPISGHRSVSWYQQTPGQGLQFLFEYFSETQRNKGNFPGRFSGRQFSNSRSEMNVSTLELGDSALYLCASSPHTMENTGELFFGEGSRLTVL.

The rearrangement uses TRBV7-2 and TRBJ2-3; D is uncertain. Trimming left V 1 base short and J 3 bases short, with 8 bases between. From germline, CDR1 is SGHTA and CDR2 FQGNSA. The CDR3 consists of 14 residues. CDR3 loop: CASSLEVPTDTQYF. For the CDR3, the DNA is TGTGCCAGCAGCTTAGAAGTCCCGACAGATACGCAGTATTTT.

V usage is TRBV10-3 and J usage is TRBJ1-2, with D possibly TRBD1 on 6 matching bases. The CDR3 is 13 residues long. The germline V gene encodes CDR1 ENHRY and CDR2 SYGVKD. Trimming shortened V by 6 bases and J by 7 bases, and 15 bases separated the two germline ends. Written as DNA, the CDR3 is TGTGCCATCAGCCGGGAGGGGGGGACTGGCTACACCTTC. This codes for CAISREGGTGYTF.

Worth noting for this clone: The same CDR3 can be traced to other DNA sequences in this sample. For the CDR3, the DNA is TGCGCCAGCAGCCCAGGTGGCGGGGGGGGCTATGGAGAGACCCAGTACTTC. It codes for CASSPGGGGGYGETQYF. The V call is TRBV5-1, the J call TRBJ2-5, with 9 bases that match TRBD2. V gave up 4 bases and J gave up 4 bases; unmatched junction bases: 14. Looked up from germline, CDR1 is SGHRS and CDR2 is YFSETQ. There are 17 residues in the CDR3.

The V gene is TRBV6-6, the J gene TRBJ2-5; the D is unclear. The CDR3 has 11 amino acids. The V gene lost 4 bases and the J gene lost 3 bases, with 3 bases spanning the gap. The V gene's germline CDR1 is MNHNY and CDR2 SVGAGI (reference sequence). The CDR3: CASSLKETQYF. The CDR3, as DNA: TGTGCCAGCAGTTTAAAAGAGACCCAGTACTTC.

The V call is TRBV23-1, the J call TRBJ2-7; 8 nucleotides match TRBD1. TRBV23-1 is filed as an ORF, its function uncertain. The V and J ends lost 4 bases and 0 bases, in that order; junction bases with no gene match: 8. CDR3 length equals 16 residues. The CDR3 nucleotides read TGCGCCAGCAGTCGCACGGGACAGGAGAACTCCTACGAGCAGTACTTC. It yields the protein CASSRTGQENSYEQYF.